This T cell receptor beta chain was documented in a study of T cells after yellow fever vaccination. Trimming removed 3 bases from V and 6 bases from J; junction bases left unmatched: 10. CDR1 PRHDT and CDR2 FYEKMQ come from the germline V gene (reference sequence). The CDR3 spans 16 residues. Of note for this clonotype: The antigen is unknown.

Study-level results: CD4 and CD8 compartments shared a small share of clonotypes, likely from convergent recombination.

For TCR, cDNA came from 5'RACE template switching, which added a universal primer site and UMIs. From the 5' RACE reads, TCRdb called clonotypes with MiXCR, one entry per CDR3 protein. The table shows about 500,000 distinct CDR3 sequences, with around 16% occurring only once. Sequencing used PBMCs, obtained about 5 days after the first yellow fever vaccination. The clonotype comes from a man younger than 35 who received the YFV17D yellow fever vaccine. The V call is TRBV13, the J call TRBJ2-2, with 7 bases identical to TRBD2. The CDR3 DNA reads TGTGCCAGCAGCTTCCTTATTACGGGGGGACCCGGGGAGCTGTTTTTT. Translation gives CASSFLITGGPGELFF.